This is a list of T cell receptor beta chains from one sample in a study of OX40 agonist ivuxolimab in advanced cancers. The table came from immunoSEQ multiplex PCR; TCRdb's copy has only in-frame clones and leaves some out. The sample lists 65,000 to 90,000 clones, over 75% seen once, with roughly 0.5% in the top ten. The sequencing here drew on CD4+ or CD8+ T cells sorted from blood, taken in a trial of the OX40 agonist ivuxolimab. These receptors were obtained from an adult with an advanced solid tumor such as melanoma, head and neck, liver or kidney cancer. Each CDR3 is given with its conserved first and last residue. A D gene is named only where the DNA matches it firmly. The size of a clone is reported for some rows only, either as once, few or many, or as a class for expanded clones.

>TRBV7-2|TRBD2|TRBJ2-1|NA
CASSLETSGPFF
TGTGCCAGCAGCTTAGAGACTAGCGGCCCATTCTTC
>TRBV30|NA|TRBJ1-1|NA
CAWNYDSLNTEAFF
TGTGCCTGGAACTACGACAGCCTGAACACTGAAGCTTTCTTT
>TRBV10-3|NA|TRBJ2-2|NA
CAISESPEVQTGELFF
TGTGCCATCAGTGAGTCCCCCGAGGTGCAAACCGGGGAGCTGTTTTTT
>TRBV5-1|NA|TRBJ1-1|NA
CASSLVAKKNTEAFF
TGCGCCAGCAGCTTGGTGGCCAAAAAGAACACTGAAGCTTTCTTT
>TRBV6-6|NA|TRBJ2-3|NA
CASSYPPGDTQYF
TGTGCCAGCAGTTACCCCCCCGGAGATACGCAGTATTTT
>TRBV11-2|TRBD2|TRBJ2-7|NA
CASSQGSGGPSMQYF
TGTGCCAGCAGCCAAGGTAGCGGGGGCCCGTCGATGCAGTACTTC
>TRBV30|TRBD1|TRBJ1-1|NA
CAWTKPGQGAGGTEAFF
TGTGCCTGGACCAAACCGGGACAGGGGGCCGGGGGTACTGAAGCTTTCTTT
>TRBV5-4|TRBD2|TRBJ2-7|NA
CASSRTGSGLSYEQYF
TGTGCCAGCAGTCGTACCGGTAGCGGGCTCTCCTACGAGCAGTACTTC
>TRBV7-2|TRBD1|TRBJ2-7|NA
CASSLPGQGLSEQYF
TGTGCCAGCAGCTTGCCGGGACAGGGGCTCTCCGAGCAGTACTTC
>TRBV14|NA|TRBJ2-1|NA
CASSPPANNEQFF
TGTGCCAGCAGCCCCCCCGCGAACAATGAGCAGTTCTTC
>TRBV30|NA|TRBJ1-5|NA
CAWSVAAGLNQPQHF
TGTGCCTGGAGTGTAGCGGCAGGGTTGAATCAGCCCCAGCATTTT
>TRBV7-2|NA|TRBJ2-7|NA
CASSLVTDEQYF
TGTGCCAGCAGCCTAGTAACAGACGAGCAGTACTTC
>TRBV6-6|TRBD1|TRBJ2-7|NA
CASQTGFHEQYF
TGTGCGAGTCAGACAGGGTTCCACGAGCAGTACTTC
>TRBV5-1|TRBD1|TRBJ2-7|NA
CASRTGGAGYEQYF
TGCGCCAGCAGGACAGGGGGCGCCGGGTACGAGCAGTACTTC
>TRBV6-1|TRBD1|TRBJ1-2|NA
CASSEGQGGYGYTF
TGTGCCAGCAGTGAAGGACAGGGCGGCTATGGCTACACCTTC
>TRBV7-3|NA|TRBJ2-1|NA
CASSLGRNNEQFF
TGTGCCAGCAGCTTAGGGCGGAACAATGAGCAGTTCTTC
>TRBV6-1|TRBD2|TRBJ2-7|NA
CASSMGLAYEQYF
TGTGCCAGCAGTATGGGACTAGCCTACGAGCAGTACTTC
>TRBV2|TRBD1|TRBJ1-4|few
CASGLGTGGEKLFF
TGTGCCAGCGGCCTGGGGACAGGCGGCGAAAAACTGTTTTTT
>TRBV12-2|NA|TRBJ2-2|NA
CASRLRYLIRGVTGELFF
TGTGCAAGTCGCTTAAGGTACCTTATCAGGGGGGTTACCGGGGAGCTGTTTTTT
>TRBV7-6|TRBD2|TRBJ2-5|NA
CASSLTTSGGAGGETQYF
TGTGCCAGCAGCTTAACCACTAGCGGGGGGGCCGGTGGAGAGACCCAGTACTTC
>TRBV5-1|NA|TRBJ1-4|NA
CASSVATNEKLFF
TGCGCCAGCAGCGTTGCAACTAATGAAAAACTGTTTTTT
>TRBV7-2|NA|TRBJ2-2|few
CASTIRGTGELFF
TGTGCCAGCACCATTCGGGGCACCGGGGAGCTGTTTTTT
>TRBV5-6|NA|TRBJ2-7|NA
CASSLYGPQAYEQYF
TGTGCCAGCAGCTTGTATGGTCCGCAAGCCTACGAGCAGTACTTC
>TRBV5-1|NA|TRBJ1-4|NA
CASSSDGSRPHNEKLFF
TGCGCCAGCAGTTCGGACGGATCTAGGCCTCATAATGAAAAACTGTTTTTT
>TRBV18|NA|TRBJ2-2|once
CASSLGTATNTGELFF
TGTGCCAGCTCACTCGGGACTGCTACGAACACCGGGGAGCTGTTTTTT
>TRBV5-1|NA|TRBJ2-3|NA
CASSGASGGSDTQYF
TGCGCCAGCAGCGGGGCGAGTGGAGGTAGCGATACGCAGTATTTT
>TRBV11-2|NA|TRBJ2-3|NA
CASSLAKKDTQYF
TGTGCCAGCAGCTTGGCCAAGAAAGATACGCAGTATTTT
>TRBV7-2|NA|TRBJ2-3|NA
CASSPAWDTQYF
TGTGCCAGCAGCCCAGCATGGGATACGCAGTATTTT
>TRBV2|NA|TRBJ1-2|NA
CASSPGDSRIRNYGYTF
TGTGCCAGCAGTCCTGGAGACAGTAGAATACGTAACTATGGCTACACCTTC
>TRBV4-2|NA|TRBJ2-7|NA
CASSQDRQVPGYEQYF
TGTGCCAGCAGCCAAGATAGGCAGGTACCCGGCTACGAGCAGTACTTC
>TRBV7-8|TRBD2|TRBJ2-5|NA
CASSGRLAGVQETQYF
TGTGCCAGCAGCGGAAGGCTAGCGGGAGTCCAAGAGACCCAGTACTTC
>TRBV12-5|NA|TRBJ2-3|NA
CASQPSGTDTQYF
TGTGCTAGCCAGCCATCAGGCACAGATACGCAGTATTTT
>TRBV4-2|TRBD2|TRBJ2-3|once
CASSVSGGWDRTDTQYF
TGTGCCAGCAGCGTAAGCGGGGGATGGGATCGCACAGATACGCAGTATTTT
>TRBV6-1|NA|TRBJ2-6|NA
CASSMTGSGANVLTF
TGTGCCAGCAGTATGACAGGTAGTGGGGCCAACGTCCTGACTTTC
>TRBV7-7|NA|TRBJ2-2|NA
CASSLLAGPTGELFF
TGTGCCAGCAGCTTACTTGCAGGGCCCACCGGGGAGCTGTTTTTT
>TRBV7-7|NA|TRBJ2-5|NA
CASSLNPKRETQYF
TGTGCCAGCAGCTTAAACCCGAAGCGGGAGACCCAGTACTTC
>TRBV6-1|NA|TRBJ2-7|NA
CASSSGGGPSYEQYF
TGTGCCAGCAGTTCGGGAGGGGGCCCTTCCTACGAGCAGTACTTC
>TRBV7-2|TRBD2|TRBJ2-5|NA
CASSLQSGGVETQYF
TGTGCCAGCAGCTTACAAAGCGGGGGAGTCGAGACCCAGTACTTC
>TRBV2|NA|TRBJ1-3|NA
CASSETITPGNTIYF
TGTGCCAGCAGTGAAACCATTACCCCTGGAAACACCATATATTTT
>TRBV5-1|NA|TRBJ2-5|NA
CASSLASELQTQYF
TGCGCCAGCAGCTTGGCTTCCGAGCTCCAGACCCAGTACTTC
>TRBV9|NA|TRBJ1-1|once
CASSWGFNTEAFF
TGTGCCAGCAGTTGGGGATTTAACACTGAAGCTTTCTTT
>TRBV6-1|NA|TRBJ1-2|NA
CASTGGRGIYYGYTF
TGTGCCAGCACTGGGGGCAGGGGAATTTACTATGGCTACACCTTC
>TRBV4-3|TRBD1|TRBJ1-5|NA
CASSQGTGSGQPQHF
TGCGCCAGCAGCCAAGGGACAGGGAGCGGTCAGCCCCAGCATTTT
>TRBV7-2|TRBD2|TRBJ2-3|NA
CASSFQLAGADTQYF
TGTGCCAGCAGCTTCCAACTAGCGGGAGCAGATACGCAGTATTTT
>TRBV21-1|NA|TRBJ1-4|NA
CASSKAPRGRSPNEKLFF
TGTGCCAGCAGCAAAGCGCCCAGGGGGCGTTCACCTAATGAAAAACTGTTTTTT
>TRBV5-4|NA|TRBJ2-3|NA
CASSSGTDLTDTQYF
TGTGCCAGCAGCTCAGGGACGGATCTCACAGATACGCAGTATTTT
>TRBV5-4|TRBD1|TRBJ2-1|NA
CASSRQGSGASEQFF
TGTGCCAGCAGCCGACAGGGAAGTGGTGCAAGTGAGCAGTTCTTC
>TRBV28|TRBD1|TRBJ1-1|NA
CASSTLPGTGLGKTEAFF
TGTGCCAGCAGTACGCTACCCGGGACAGGGCTTGGGAAAACTGAAGCTTTCTTT
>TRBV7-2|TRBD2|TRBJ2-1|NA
CASSLAGLAAYNEQFF
TGTGCCAGCAGCTTAGCGGGACTAGCGGCCTACAATGAGCAGTTCTTC
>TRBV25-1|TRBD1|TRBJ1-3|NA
CASSEAGTGDNTIYF
TGTGCCAGCAGTGAGGCCGGGACAGGGGACAACACCATATATTTT
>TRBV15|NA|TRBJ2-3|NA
CATSLLQSGVRTDTQYF
TGTGCCACTAGTCTACTACAATCAGGGGTGAGGACAGATACGCAGTATTTT
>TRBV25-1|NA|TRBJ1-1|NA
CASGRAGGTEAFF
TGTGCCAGCGGCAGGGCCGGGGGCACTGAAGCTTTCTTT
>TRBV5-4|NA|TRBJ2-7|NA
CASSSRGAAYEQYF
TGTGCCAGCAGCTCGAGGGGCGCAGCCTACGAGCAGTACTTC